This TCR beta chain was documented in a study of blood T cell repertoires in COVID-19. Background on the study: The samples span acute and convalescent COVID-19 from the United States, Italy and Spain.

Source study methods: The assay estimated nucleated cells by amplifying reference gene primers. Produced via immunoSEQ multiplex PCR; TCRdb's table is partial and in-frame only. V, J and clone size are those of that table, while D and trimming were read from the DNA. The data hold about 360,000 clones, with 75% to 90% observed a single time. Patients from Seattle were sampled longitudinally, starting during active infection. CDR3 length equals 15 residues. Germline CDR1 reads KGHSH; CDR2 reads LQKENI. V was pared by 2 bases and J by 4 bases, with 14 bases between. Material for sequencing was peripheral blood. The genes are TRBV18 and TRBJ1-2, with D perhaps matching TRBD1 (6 bases). The TCR comes from a woman between 55 and 75 years old with COVID-19, enrolled during active disease. CDR3 amino acids: CASSPGGAGSYGYTF. Written as DNA, the CDR3 is TGTGCCAGCTCACCAGGGGGGGCAGGATCCTATGGCTACACCTTC.